This T cell receptor (beta chain) is from a study of blood T cell repertoires in COVID-19. Across the whole study: The United States, Italy and Spain supplied acute and convalescent COVID-19 samples.

A single count supports this clone. Germline values: CDR1 KGHDR, CDR2 SFDVKD. The V gene lost 5 bases and the J gene lost 0 bases, with 12 bases spanning the gap. The CDR3 loop spans 15 amino acids. Original data processing: Estimates of nucleated cell counts were drawn from the amplification of reference gene primers. The assay was immunoSEQ multiplex PCR, and TCRdb's table has in-frame clones only and misses some. V and J calls and clone size come straight from that table; D and trimming were deduced from the DNA. The sample shows roughly 100,000 clones, 70% to 90% of them seen only once. The J gene is TRBJ2-5, the V gene TRBV24-1; D unresolved. This receptor was taken from a man aged 50-59 years in a cohort sampled during active COVID-19. Specimen: peripheral blood. The CDR3 reads CATSGSFRYQETQYF. In DNA, the CDR3 is TGTGCCACCAGTGGGTCCTTCAGGTACCAAGAGACCCAGTACTTC.